A selection of T cell receptor beta chains follows, all from one sample in a study of shared clonotypes between healthy human individuals. Sequenced by immunoSEQ multiplex PCR; TCRdb stores in-frame clones only, minus some. Of roughly 2 million clones in the sample, approximately 95% were seen once. The sample was naive CD4+ T cells sorted from blood. Every receptor here comes from a man aged 18 to 30 in good health. Each CDR3 is given with its conserved first and last residue. The order of the fields is V gene, clone size, J gene, D gene, CDR3 DNA, CDR3 protein. A D gene is named only where the DNA matches it firmly. Some rows mark clone size as missing; the rest say once, few, many or name a class of expanded clone.

v_gene: TRBV10-3
abundance: -
j_gene: TRBJ1-5
d_gene: TRBD1
CDR3nt: TGTGCCATCAGTGAGTATGGGACAGGGGGGCAGCCCCAGCATTTT
CDR3aa: CAISEYGTGGQPQHF

v_gene: TRBV4-3
abundance: -
j_gene: TRBJ2-5
d_gene: -
CDR3nt: TGCGCCAGCAGCCAAGTATCTGGGAGGGCGGGGGCAGAGACCCAGTACTTC
CDR3aa: CASSQVSGRAGAETQYF

v_gene: TRBV7-3
abundance: -
j_gene: TRBJ2-2
d_gene: -
CDR3nt: TGTGCCAGCAGCTCGGGACTCGGCACCGGGGAGCTGTTTTTT
CDR3aa: CASSSGLGTGELFF

v_gene: TRBV23-1
abundance: -
j_gene: TRBJ1-6
d_gene: -
CDR3nt: TGCGCCAGCAGTCAAGGGGACTTTAATTCACCCCTCCACTTT
CDR3aa: CASSQGDFNSPLHF

v_gene: TRBV20-1
abundance: -
j_gene: TRBJ1-2
d_gene: -
CDR3nt: TGCAGTGCTATGGGAAACTATGGCTACACCTTC
CDR3aa: CSAMGNYGYTF

v_gene: TRBV19
abundance: -
j_gene: TRBJ1-1
d_gene: -
CDR3nt: TGTGCCAGTAGTTCTGAGGGGAGGGCTTTCTTT
CDR3aa: CASSSEGRAFF

v_gene: TRBV6-1
abundance: -
j_gene: TRBJ2-5
d_gene: -
CDR3nt: TGTGCCAGCAGTGAAAGGACAGTTTTTGGGACCCAGTACTTC
CDR3aa: CASSERTVFGTQYF

v_gene: TRBV2
abundance: -
j_gene: TRBJ1-5
d_gene: -
CDR3nt: TGTGCCAGCAGTGAGGGCCCTTTAAATCAGCCCCAGCATTTT
CDR3aa: CASSEGPLNQPQHF

v_gene: TRBV6-1
abundance: -
j_gene: TRBJ2-7
d_gene: -
CDR3nt: TGTGCCGCACGGGACCGAAGGGCAGCCTACGAGCAGTACTTC
CDR3aa: CAARDRRAAYEQYF

v_gene: TRBV4-3
abundance: -
j_gene: TRBJ2-1
d_gene: -
CDR3nt: TGCGCCAGCAGCCAAGATATGGCGGTATTAAGTGAGCAGTTCTTC
CDR3aa: CASSQDMAVLSEQFF

v_gene: TRBV27
abundance: -
j_gene: TRBJ2-3
d_gene: -
CDR3nt: TGTGCCAGCAGTTTATTTCCAGCCACAGATACGCAGTATTTT
CDR3aa: CASSLFPATDTQYF

v_gene: TRBV12-5
abundance: -
j_gene: TRBJ2-7
d_gene: TRBD1
CDR3nt: TGTGCTAGTGGTGACTCGGACAGGTCCCCTTACGAGCAGTACTTC
CDR3aa: CASGDSDRSPYEQYF

v_gene: TRBV6-5
abundance: -
j_gene: TRBJ2-7
d_gene: TRBD2
CDR3nt: TGTGCCAGCAAAGACACCGGGACTAGCGGGAGCTGGCAGTACTTC
CDR3aa: CASKDTGTSGSWQYF

v_gene: TRBV12-5
abundance: once
j_gene: TRBJ2-7
d_gene: -
CDR3nt: TGTGCTAGTGGTTTAGAACACGAGCAGTACTTC
CDR3aa: CASGLEHEQYF

v_gene: TRBV30
abundance: -
j_gene: TRBJ1-1
d_gene: -
CDR3nt: TGTGCCTGGAGTATTCAGGGTTTGAACACTGAAGCTTTCTTT
CDR3aa: CAWSIQGLNTEAFF

v_gene: TRBV7-2
abundance: -
j_gene: TRBJ2-2
d_gene: -
CDR3nt: TGTGCCAGCAGCTTCAGGACCGGGGAGCTGTTTTTT
CDR3aa: CASSFRTGELFF

v_gene: TRBV6-5
abundance: -
j_gene: TRBJ1-1
d_gene: -
CDR3nt: TGTGCCAGCAGTTACTCGACGGTGATGAACACTGAAGCTTTCTTT
CDR3aa: CASSYSTVMNTEAFF

v_gene: TRBV5-1
abundance: -
j_gene: TRBJ2-7
d_gene: -
CDR3nt: TGCGCCAGCAGCTCCCGAGCGGAGGTTAACTACGAGCAGTACTTC
CDR3aa: CASSSRAEVNYEQYF

v_gene: TRBV5-1
abundance: -
j_gene: TRBJ2-5
d_gene: TRBD1
CDR3nt: TGCGCCAGCAGCTTAACAGGGGGCGCGGAGACCCAGTACTTC
CDR3aa: CASSLTGGAETQYF

v_gene: TRBV30
abundance: -
j_gene: TRBJ2-6
d_gene: -
CDR3nt: TGTGCCTCGGACGCCCGTTCTGGGGCCAACGTCCTGACTTTC
CDR3aa: CASDARSGANVLTF

v_gene: TRBV11-3
abundance: -
j_gene: TRBJ1-1
d_gene: -
CDR3nt: TGTGCCAGCAGCTTAGGACAACCGGCAGAAGCTTTCTTT
CDR3aa: CASSLGQPAEAFF

v_gene: TRBV5-1
abundance: -
j_gene: TRBJ2-2
d_gene: -
CDR3nt: TGCGCCAGCAGCTTGGAACAGGGAAGCACCGGGGAGCTGTTTTTT
CDR3aa: CASSLEQGSTGELFF

v_gene: TRBV7-2
abundance: once
j_gene: TRBJ2-5
d_gene: TRBD1
CDR3nt: TGTGCCAGCAGCCCGGGGGACAGGCGAGAGACCCAGTACTTC
CDR3aa: CASSPGDRRETQYF

v_gene: TRBV5-4
abundance: -
j_gene: TRBJ2-7
d_gene: -
CDR3nt: TGTGCCAGCAGCAGCTCGAGGGACAAGGGCTCCTACGAGCAGTACTTC
CDR3aa: CASSSSRDKGSYEQYF

v_gene: TRBV7-3
abundance: -
j_gene: TRBJ1-6
d_gene: -
CDR3nt: TGTGCCAGCAGCTCGAGGGGAGACAGGAATTCACCCCTCCACTTT
CDR3aa: CASSSRGDRNSPLHF

v_gene: TRBV5-1
abundance: -
j_gene: TRBJ2-7
d_gene: TRBD2
CDR3nt: TGCGCCAGCAGTTCCGGGACTAGCGCCTCCTACGAGCAGTACTTC
CDR3aa: CASSSGTSASYEQYF

v_gene: TRBV30
abundance: once
j_gene: TRBJ1-3
d_gene: -
CDR3nt: TGTGCCTGGAGTCGGGACGCTTACTCTGGAAGCACCATATATTTT
CDR3aa: CAWSRDAYSGSTIYF

v_gene: TRBV29-1
abundance: -
j_gene: TRBJ1-3
d_gene: -
CDR3nt: TGCAGCGTGGGCCTCGGAAACACCATATATTTT
CDR3aa: CSVGLGNTIYF

v_gene: TRBV6-6
abundance: -
j_gene: TRBJ1-3
d_gene: -
CDR3nt: TGTGCCAGCAGTTACTTGCGGGACACCATATATTTT
CDR3aa: CASSYLRDTIYF

v_gene: TRBV29-1
abundance: -
j_gene: TRBJ2-4
d_gene: -
CDR3nt: TGCAGCGTTGATGGGGGAAAAAACATTCAGTACTTC
CDR3aa: CSVDGGKNIQYF

v_gene: TRBV11-3
abundance: -
j_gene: TRBJ2-7
d_gene: -
CDR3nt: TGTGCCAGCAGCTTAGGCGCATCCTACGAGCAGTACTTC
CDR3aa: CASSLGASYEQYF

v_gene: TRBV6-6
abundance: -
j_gene: TRBJ1-2
d_gene: -
CDR3nt: TGTGCCTCCCAAGGGGAGAAATCCTATGGCTACACCTTC
CDR3aa: CASQGEKSYGYTF

v_gene: TRBV5-5
abundance: -
j_gene: TRBJ1-2
d_gene: -
CDR3nt: TGTGCCAGCAGCTTTGTACCTAACTATGGCTACACCTTC
CDR3aa: CASSFVPNYGYTF

v_gene: TRBV25-1
abundance: -
j_gene: TRBJ2-1
d_gene: -
CDR3nt: TGTGCCAGCAGTTCCCGACAGGTAGGGGGTTTCTACAATGAGCAGTTCTTC
CDR3aa: CASSSRQVGGFYNEQFF

v_gene: TRBV9
abundance: once
j_gene: TRBJ2-3
d_gene: TRBD2
CDR3nt: TGTGCCAGCAGCCCCGGGACTAGCGGGGGAGGAAATACGCAGTATTTT
CDR3aa: CASSPGTSGGGNTQYF

v_gene: TRBV14
abundance: -
j_gene: TRBJ1-1
d_gene: -
CDR3nt: TGTGCCAGCAGCCAAGTGTGGTCGTCGACCCCGAACACTGAAGCTTTCTTT
CDR3aa: CASSQVWSSTPNTEAFF

v_gene: TRBV18
abundance: -
j_gene: TRBJ2-1
d_gene: -
CDR3nt: TGTGCCAGCTCACCGTCCAATGAGCAGTTCTTC
CDR3aa: CASSPSNEQFF

v_gene: TRBV2
abundance: -
j_gene: TRBJ2-5
d_gene: -
CDR3nt: TGTGCCAGCAGTGAAGAGGACAGTCAAGAGACCCAGTACTTC
CDR3aa: CASSEEDSQETQYF

v_gene: TRBV5-1
abundance: -
j_gene: TRBJ2-7
d_gene: -
CDR3nt: TGCGCCAGCACCCGGGGGCGGGGTAGCTCCTACGAGCAGTACTTC
CDR3aa: CASTRGRGSSYEQYF

v_gene: TRBV7-2
abundance: -
j_gene: TRBJ1-2
d_gene: TRBD1
CDR3nt: TGTGCCAGCAGCGCTGGACAGGGGGTTAACTATGGCTACACCTTC
CDR3aa: CASSAGQGVNYGYTF

v_gene: TRBV19
abundance: once
j_gene: TRBJ2-2
d_gene: -
CDR3nt: TGTGCCAGTATTTCCGAAACCGGGGAGCTGTTTTTT
CDR3aa: CASISETGELFF

v_gene: TRBV6-5
abundance: -
j_gene: TRBJ2-7
d_gene: -
CDR3nt: TGTGCCAGCAGTTACGGGGGCACCTACGAGCAGTACTTC
CDR3aa: CASSYGGTYEQYF

v_gene: TRBV2
abundance: -
j_gene: TRBJ1-5
d_gene: -
CDR3nt: TGTGCCAGCAGTGAAGGTCTGGACGGCTACAATCAGCCCCAGCATTTT
CDR3aa: CASSEGLDGYNQPQHF

v_gene: TRBV5-1
abundance: -
j_gene: TRBJ1-3
d_gene: -
CDR3nt: TGCGCCAGCAGCATCCCGACGGAGAGCTCTGGAAACACCATATATTTT
CDR3aa: CASSIPTESSGNTIYF

v_gene: TRBV5-5
abundance: -
j_gene: TRBJ2-3
d_gene: TRBD1
CDR3nt: TGTGCCAGCAGCTTGAGAGACAGGGGGCAAGCAGATACGCAGTATTTT
CDR3aa: CASSLRDRGQADTQYF

v_gene: TRBV7-8
abundance: -
j_gene: TRBJ2-3
d_gene: -
CDR3nt: TGTGCCAGCAGCTCCTTTGGCACAGATACGCAGTATTTT
CDR3aa: CASSSFGTDTQYF

v_gene: TRBV9
abundance: -
j_gene: TRBJ2-1
d_gene: -
CDR3nt: TGTGCCAGCAGCGTAGAAGGCCAAGTGTCCTATGAGCAGTTCTTC
CDR3aa: CASSVEGQVSYEQFF

v_gene: TRBV19
abundance: -
j_gene: TRBJ2-5
d_gene: -
CDR3nt: TGTGCCAGTAGGTCAGGGAAAGAGACCCAGTACTTC
CDR3aa: CASRSGKETQYF

v_gene: TRBV28
abundance: -
j_gene: TRBJ2-2
d_gene: -
CDR3nt: TGTGCCAGCAGTCCCCAGGGCACCGGCACCGGGGAGCTGTTTTTT
CDR3aa: CASSPQGTGTGELFF

v_gene: TRBV14
abundance: -
j_gene: TRBJ1-1
d_gene: -
CDR3nt: TGTGCCAGCAGCCAGGCCGGGGGGAACACTGAAGCTTTCTTT
CDR3aa: CASSQAGGNTEAFF

v_gene: TRBV5-6
abundance: -
j_gene: TRBJ2-5
d_gene: -
CDR3nt: TGTGCCAGCAGCCCCGGACTCGAAGAGACCCAGTACTTC
CDR3aa: CASSPGLEETQYF

v_gene: TRBV10-3
abundance: -
j_gene: TRBJ1-2
d_gene: -
CDR3nt: TGTGCCATCAGTGAGTCAGGAAGGGATGAAGGCTACACCTTC
CDR3aa: CAISESGRDEGYTF

v_gene: TRBV19
abundance: -
j_gene: TRBJ1-5
d_gene: -
CDR3nt: TGTGCCAGTAGTATAGGCGTCCAGGGGACCCTTGGCAATCAGCCCCAGCATTTT
CDR3aa: CASSIGVQGTLGNQPQHF

v_gene: TRBV5-1
abundance: -
j_gene: TRBJ1-2
d_gene: TRBD1
CDR3nt: TGCGCCAGCAGTAGGGACAGGGACTACGGCGGCTATGGCTACACCTTC
CDR3aa: CASSRDRDYGGYGYTF

v_gene: TRBV5-4
abundance: -
j_gene: TRBJ1-5
d_gene: -
CDR3nt: TGTGCCAGCGGTCCTTTGGGCAATCAGCCCCAGCATTTT
CDR3aa: CASGPLGNQPQHF

v_gene: TRBV6-4
abundance: once
j_gene: TRBJ1-2
d_gene: -
CDR3nt: TGTGCCAGCAGTGACGGGGAAAGGAATGGCTACACCTTC
CDR3aa: CASSDGERNGYTF

v_gene: TRBV7-8
abundance: -
j_gene: TRBJ1-1
d_gene: -
CDR3nt: TGTGCCAGCAGCCGGTACACTGAAGCTTTCTTT
CDR3aa: CASSRYTEAFF

v_gene: TRBV2
abundance: -
j_gene: TRBJ2-4
d_gene: TRBD2
CDR3nt: TGTGCCAGCAGCGCCGGGACTAGAAACATTCAGTACTTC
CDR3aa: CASSAGTRNIQYF

v_gene: TRBV30
abundance: -
j_gene: TRBJ1-2
d_gene: -
CDR3nt: TGTGCCTGGAGAGTTCGGGGCGGAAGCTATGGCTACACCTTC
CDR3aa: CAWRVRGGSYGYTF